The present T cell receptor (beta chain) was sequenced within a study of CD8 T cells in Susac syndrome. The CDR3 is 17 amino acids. The germline V gene has CDR1 SGHNT and CDR2 YYREEE (reference sequence). Trimming cost V 4 bases and J 2 bases; bases outside gene matches: 10. RNA, at about 0.45 to 1 ug, was reverse transcribed with random hexamers. immunoSEQ multiplex PCR amplified TCR beta CDR3 across 54 Vbeta, 13 Jbeta. Via MiXCR, TCRdb re-called the immunoSEQ multiplex PCR reads, giving one row per CDR3 protein. The sample has about 52,000 distinct CDR3 sequences; roughly 93% are singletons. The TCR was taken from a human donor with multiple sclerosis. Material: CD8+ T cells from PBMCs. The chain links TRBV5-4 to TRBJ1-2; 11 bases are shared with TRBD1. CDR3 sequence (DNA): TGTGCCAGCAGCACCGGGACAGGGGGTTCGGGAAACTATGGCTACACCTTC. It translates to CASSTGTGGSGNYGYTF.